The 20 T cell receptor beta chains presented below share a single source sample, sequenced in a study of T-cell reconstitution after alpha-beta-depleted transplantation in children. Unique molecular identifiers were used to barcode this TCRbeta library. MiXCR was run by TCRdb on the PCR reads, yielding one entry per CDR3 protein. The data contain some 490,000 distinct CDR3 sequences, around 13% of them singletons. Specimen: PBMCs from the stem cell graft donor, collected from the stem cell graft. The receptors stem from a human donor who donated a stem cell graft to a child with combined immunodeficiency.

The sample holds a few counts of this clonotype. The genes are TRBV9 and TRBJ2-3; 7 positions match TRBD2. The CDR3 runs 17 residues. The ends lost 0 bases at V and 1 base at J; junction bases unmatched: 8. Per the germline V gene, CDR1 is SGDLS and CDR2 is YYNGEE. The CDR3: CASSVELAGHRTDTQYF. For the CDR3, the DNA is TGTGCCAGCAGCGTAGAATTAGCGGGCCATCGCACAGATACGCAGTATTTT.

The chain joins TRBV11-3 to TRBJ2-5, with 9 bases identical to TRBD2. V gave up 5 bases and J gave up 1 base; unmatched junction bases: 5. Per germline, CDR1 SGHNT and CDR2 YENEEA. CDR3 length: 15 residues. The CDR3 region is CASSPGTSSQETQYF. Here the CDR3 DNA reads TGTGCCAGCAGCCCCGGGACTAGCAGCCAAGAGACCCAGTACTTC.

Ten or more counts support this clonotype. The genes are TRBV5-1 and TRBJ1-2; D remains unclear. Germline V lookup: CDR1 SGHRS, CDR2 YFSETQ. With 0 bases removed from V and 2 bases from J, the gap between germline ends came to 11 bases. CDR3 length: 15 amino acids. CDR3 residues: CASSLEGSSNYGYTF. The DNA of the CDR3 is TGCGCCAGCAGCTTGGAGGGCTCGTCAAACTATGGCTACACCTTC.

This rearrangement joins TRBV27 to TRBJ2-3; TRBD2 agrees at 9 bases. V lost 6 bases and J lost 0; bases outside the gene matches: 4. Germline V gene sequence: CDR1 MNHEY, CDR2 SMNVEV (reference sequence). The CDR3 loop spans 15 amino acids. In nucleotides, the CDR3 is TGTGCCAGCAGACTAGCGGGTCCTAGCACAGATACGCAGTATTTT. This translates into CASRLAGPSTDTQYF.

The J gene is TRBJ2-2, the V gene TRBV7-9; D is perhaps TRBD1 (6 bases). Trimming left V 10 bases short and J 1 base short, with 10 bases between. The CDR3 consists of 13 residues. CDR1 and CDR2 (germline): SEHNR, FQNEAQ (reference sequence). The CDR3 here is CATLQGNTGELFF. Here the CDR3 DNA reads TGTGCCACCCTACAGGGGAACACCGGGGAGCTGTTTTTT.

This clonotype was seen ten or more times. V and J are TRBV6-2 or TRBV6-3 and TRBJ1-5; maybe TRBD1 (5 bases). The V gene lost 7 bases and the J gene lost 4 bases, with 11 bases spanning the gap. The CDR3 spans 13 residues. CDR1 is MNHEY and CDR2 is SVGEGT in the germline V gene. The CDR3 region is CASTLGGNQPQHF. The CDR3 DNA is TGTGCCAGCACCCTTGGGGGGAATCAGCCCCAGCATTTT.

The chain employs TRBV5-1 and TRBJ2-2; possible D gene TRBD1, 5 bases. CDR3 size: 14 residues. V gave up 0 bases and J gave up 6 bases, with 9 bases separating them. From germline, CDR1 is SGHRS and CDR2 YFSETQ. This CDR3 reads CASSLVAGPGELFF. The CDR3 region has the DNA TGCGCCAGCAGCTTGGTGGCAGGGCCCGGGGAGCTGTTTTTT.

This clonotype has a handful of counts. This chain uses TRBV10-3 with TRBJ1-2; D not resolved. The CDR3 sequence is 15 residues long. The germline V and J ends were trimmed by 2 bases and 4 bases, with 14 bases remaining between them. Looked up from germline, CDR1 is ENHRY and CDR2 is SYGVKD. The CDR3 spells CAISEARVGSYGYTF. As DNA, the CDR3 is TGTGCCATCAGTGAGGCGCGCGTAGGTAGCTATGGCTACACCTTC.

The chain couples TRBV7-8 to TRBJ2-5; D gene uncertain. The germline V gene has CDR1 SGHVS and CDR2 FQNEAQ. The CDR3 length is 15 residues. Trimming took 5 bases from V and 0 from J, leaving 13 bases between them. In DNA form, the CDR3 reads TGTGCCAGCAGCCCCTTGGCGACGGACCAAGAGACCCAGTACTTC. It translates to CASSPLATDQETQYF.

This clonotype was recorded many times. V and J are TRBV12-3 or TRBV12-4 and TRBJ1-1, with 12 bases identical to TRBD1. Trimming took 5 bases from V and 3 from J; bases not matched to a gene: 4. CDR3 size: 15 residues. CDR3 in amino acids: CASSLGQGAYTEAFF. In nucleotides, the CDR3 is TGTGCCAGCAGTCTGGGACAGGGGGCTTACACTGAAGCTTTCTTT.

This clonotype was counted many times. This chain joins TRBV7-9 and TRBJ1-1, with D unresolved. The V gene's germline CDR1 is SEHNR and CDR2 FQNEAQ (reference sequence). This CDR3 region has 12 residues. Here the CDR3 reads CATNRGSAEAFF. DNA of the CDR3: TGTGCTACCAACAGAGGTTCCGCTGAAGCTTTCTTT.

V and J are TRBV5-4 and TRBJ2-2, with 8 bases matching TRBD2. The J segment lost 3 bases and the V segment lost 2 bases, leaving 9 bases of the junction unmatched. The germline V gene encodes CDR1 SGHNT and CDR2 YYREEE (reference sequence). CDR3 length: 17 amino acids. In DNA form, the CDR3 reads TGTGCCAGCAGCTTCGACACCGGGGGGGCCGACACCGGGGAGCTGTTTTTT. It is translated as CASSFDTGGADTGELFF. Full variable domain (remainder filled in from reference TRBV5-4 and TRBJ2-2): ETGVTQSPTHLIKTRGQQVTLRCSSQSGHNTVSWYQQALGQGPQFIFQYYREEENGRGNFPPRFSGLQFPNYSSELNVNALELDDSALYLCASSFDTGGADTGELFFGEGSRLTVL.

V is TRBV5-6 and J is TRBJ2-7, with D perhaps TRBD1 (6 bases). Trimming removed 0 bases from V and 5 bases from J, with 12 bases in between. CDR3 length equals 14 residues. Germline loops: CDR1 SGHDT, CDR2 YYEEEE. The CDR3 region is CASSLGARGNEQYF. The CDR3 coding sequence is TGTGCCAGCAGCTTGGGCGCTAGGGGGAACGAGCAGTACTTC.

V is TRBV10-3 and J is TRBJ2-2, with TRBD2 matching 8 bases. This CDR3 comprises 14 residues. The germline gives CDR1 ENHRY, CDR2 SYGVKD. J lost 4 bases, V lost 6 bases, and 4 bases had no gene match. CDR3: CAISLGTSTGELFF. CDR3 sequence (DNA): TGTGCCATCAGCCTCGGGACTAGCACCGGGGAGCTGTTTTTT.

This clonotype turned up a few times. The chain combines TRBV5-1 with TRBJ2-6; tentatively, D is TRBD1 or TRBD2 (5 bases each). The CDR3 loop spans 16 amino acids. Germline CDR1 is SGHRS and CDR2 is YFSETQ. V gave up 0 bases and J gave up 2 bases, with 9 bases separating them. This CDR3 is CASSLGDGPGANVLTF. In nucleotides, the CDR3 is TGCGCCAGCAGCTTGGGGGACGGACCTGGGGCCAACGTCCTGACTTTC.

The V gene is TRBV27, the J gene TRBJ2-2; a possible D gene is TRBD1 (5 bases). Per the germline V gene, CDR1 is MNHEY and CDR2 is SMNVEV (reference sequence). The V end was cut by 3 bases, the J end by 9 bases, with 8 bases between. The CDR3 loop spans 12 amino acids. Written as DNA, the CDR3 is TGTGCCAGCAGTTTGGCAGGGAGGGAGCTGTTTTTT. Translation gives CASSLAGRELFF.

This clonotype was counted at least ten times. The chain has TRBV5-1 and TRBJ2-2; D remains ambiguous. The germline gives CDR1 SGHRS, CDR2 YFSETQ. The V and J ends lost 1 base and 6 bases respectively, with 7 bases between them. The CDR3 covers 13 residues. CDR3 amino acids: CASSLTPPGELFF. CDR3 in DNA: TGCGCCAGCAGCTTGACGCCACCCGGGGAGCTGTTTTTT.

The genes are TRBV6-4 and TRBJ2-1; 7 nucleotides match TRBD2. Germline CDR1 is MRHNA and CDR2 is SNTAGT. With 2 bases clipped from V and 9 bases from J, the junction kept 7 bases outside the gene matches. The CDR3 runs to 14 residues. The CDR3 DNA is TGTGCCAGCAGTGACCTTCTGGGGGGGAGTGAGCAGTTCTTC. It yields the protein CASSDLLGGSEQFF.

There are a few counts of this clonotype. The rearrangement joins TRBV7-3 to TRBJ1-2; D gene ambiguous. Trimming took 6 bases from V and 0 from J, leaving 14 bases between them. Looked up from germline, CDR1 is SGHTA and CDR2 is FQGTGA. CDR3 size: 15 residues. CDR3 bases: TGTGCCAGCAGTTTGACGCACCAAGCTAACTATGGCTACACCTTC. Encoded protein: CASSLTHQANYGYTF.

This clonotype came up many times. The rearrangement links TRBV5-1 to TRBJ2-5; D possibly corresponds to TRBD2 (6 bases). The V gene lost 4 bases and the J gene lost 3 bases, with 13 bases spanning the gap. The germline V gene encodes CDR1 SGHRS and CDR2 YFSETQ. The CDR3 has 14 residues. The chain's CDR3 is CASSPRDPKETQYF. The CDR3 nucleotides are TGCGCCAGCAGCCCGCGGGACCCCAAAGAGACCCAGTACTTC.